This is a list of T cell receptor beta chains from one sample in a study of glioma-infiltrating T cells after dendritic cell vaccination. Generated by immunoSEQ multiplex PCR, the TCRdb table keeps only in-frame clones and is missing some. This table holds approximately 60,000 clones, 86% found once. Sequencing used blood, obtained after dendritic cell vaccination. Source of these receptors: a human donor with glioblastoma. CDR3s include the opening cysteine and the closing phenylalanine or tryptophan. Each record gives: J gene, clone size, D gene, V gene, CDR3 protein, CDR3 DNA. A D gene is named only where the DNA matches it firmly. Clone size appears in some rows only: once, few, many, or a class for an expanded clone.

TRBJ1-5 | . | TRBD1 | TRBV10-3 | CAISESKLGQGANQPQHF | TGTGCCATCAGTGAGTCAAAGCTGGGACAGGGGGCGAATCAGCCCCAGCATTTT
TRBJ2-1 | . | . | TRBV30 | CAWASPGDEQFF | TGTGCCTGGGCTAGCCCAGGGGATGAGCAGTTCTTC
TRBJ2-6 | . | . | TRBV5-4 | CASSLVGGAGANVLTF | TGTGCCAGCAGCTTGGTTGGGGGCGCTGGGGCCAACGTCCTGACTTTC
TRBJ1-5 | . | . | TRBV25-1 | CASSHPPGNNQPQHF | TGTGCCAGCAGTCATCCCCCGGGGAACAATCAGCCCCAGCATTTT
TRBJ1-2 | . | TRBD1 | TRBV19 | CASERQGANYGYTF | TGTGCCAGTGAAAGACAGGGGGCGAACTATGGCTACACCTTC
TRBJ2-7 | . | TRBD2 | TRBV7-2 | CASSPSGGISYEQYF | TGTGCCAGCAGCCCCAGCGGGGGGATCTCCTACGAGCAGTACTTC
TRBJ1-2 | . | TRBD1 | TRBV30 | CAWEQGASGYTF | TGTGCCTGGGAACAGGGGGCCAGTGGCTACACCTTC
TRBJ2-7 | . | TRBD2 | TRBV7-2 | CASSTRTSGDYEQYF | TGTGCCAGCAGCACCCGGACTAGCGGGGACTACGAGCAGTACTTC
TRBJ1-1 | . | TRBD1 | TRBV4-3 | CASSLGQGRTEAFF | TGCGCCAGCAGCCTAGGACAGGGCCGTACTGAAGCTTTCTTT
TRBJ1-6 | . | TRBD1 | TRBV6-1 | CASSEPLETGYSPLHF | TGTGCCAGCAGTGAACCCCTCGAGACAGGGTACTCACCCCTCCACTTT
TRBJ1-6 | . | . | TRBV10-3 | CAISETGQNSPLHF | TGTGCCATCAGTGAGACCGGACAGAATTCACCCCTCCACTTT
TRBJ1-6 | . | . | TRBV5-4 | CASRESQGSSYNSPLHF | TGTGCCAGCAGGGAATCTCAGGGGAGCTCCTATAATTCACCCCTCCACTTT
TRBJ2-5 | . | TRBD1 | TRBV13 | CASSRKGAHQETQYF | TGTGCCAGCAGCCGGAAGGGGGCCCACCAAGAGACCCAGTACTTC
TRBJ1-1 | . | . | TRBV27 | CASWNQGRGRYAFF | TGTGCCAGTTGGAACCAGGGGCGCGGGAGATATGCTTTCTTT
TRBJ2-7 | . | TRBD2 | TRBV6-5 | CASSNELAGPQEQYF | TGTGCCAGCAGTAACGAACTAGCGGGGCCCCAAGAGCAGTACTTC
TRBJ2-6 | . | TRBD1 | TRBV4-1 | CASSQAQGNSGANVLTF | TGCGCCAGCAGCCAAGCACAGGGGAACTCTGGGGCCAACGTCCTGACTTTC
TRBJ2-1 | . | . | TRBV15 | CATSSPGRGAIEGNEQFF | TGTGCCACCAGCAGTCCCGGTCGGGGGGCGATCGAAGGGAATGAGCAGTTCTTC
TRBJ2-6 | . | . | TRBV6-1 | CASSGLSGANVLTF | TGTGCCAGCAGTGGGCTCTCTGGGGCCAACGTCCTGACTTTC
TRBJ1-2 | . | . | TRBV6-1 | CASSVTGYGYTF | TGTGCCAGCAGTGTTACCGGCTATGGCTACACCTTC
TRBJ1-6 | . | TRBD1 | TRBV7-7 | CASSEGQRAPLHF | TGTGCCAGCAGCGAGGGACAGAGGGCACCCCTCCACTTT
TRBJ1-1 | . | . | TRBV6-6 | CASRQPDRNTEAFF | TGTGCCAGCAGACAACCCGACAGGAACACTGAAGCTTTCTTT
TRBJ2-7 | . | TRBD2 | TRBV18 | CASSPRQGRGSGTYEQYF | TGTGCCAGCTCACCACGGCAGGGTCGGGGTAGCGGGACCTACGAGCAGTACTTC
TRBJ1-1 | . | . | TRBV6-5 | CASSYYKNTEAFF | TGTGCCAGCAGTTATTACAAGAACACTGAAGCTTTCTTT
TRBJ2-1 | . | TRBD2 | TRBV5-6 | CASSLAGVDYNEQFF | TGTGCCAGCAGCTTAGCGGGAGTGGATTACAATGAGCAGTTCTTC
TRBJ1-2 | once | TRBD1 | TRBV7-2 | CASSSTGGLIGGYTF | TGTGCCAGCAGCTCAACAGGGGGATTAATTGGAGGCTACACCTTC
TRBJ2-7 | . | . | TRBV18 | CASSPPSSYEQYF | TGTGCCAGCTCACCACCCAGCTCCTACGAGCAGTACTTC
TRBJ2-2 | . | TRBD2 | TRBV9 | CASSVVRGANTGELFF | TGTGCCAGCAGCGTAGTTCGGGGGGCGAACACCGGGGAGCTGTTTTTT
TRBJ1-2 | . | TRBD1 | TRBV7-3 | CASSLTPAQQGDYGYTF | TGTGCCAGCAGCTTAACCCCAGCCCAACAGGGGGACTATGGCTACACCTTC
TRBJ1-1 | once | . | TRBV4-2 | CASSQLSTEAFF | TGTGCCAGCAGCCAACTCAGCACTGAAGCTTTCTTT
TRBJ1-1 | . | . | TRBV7-9 | CASSLREGNTEAFF | TGTGCCAGCAGCTTAAGGGAGGGGAACACTGAAGCTTTCTTT
TRBJ2-6 | . | . | TRBV6-5 | CASSRGWSGANVLTF | TGTGCCAGCAGCCGGGGGTGGTCTGGGGCCAACGTCCTGACTTTC
TRBJ2-7 | . | . | TRBV4-3 | CASSQGGNNYEQYF | TGCGCCAGCAGCCAAGGGGGCAACAACTACGAGCAGTACTTC
TRBJ2-5 | . | TRBD2 | TRBV5-1 | CASSSLTSGGSETQYF | TGCGCCAGCAGCTCTCTGACTAGCGGGGGATCGGAGACCCAGTACTTC
TRBJ2-7 | . | TRBD1 | TRBV5-6 | CASSLVVRDRGREQYF | TGTGCCAGCAGCTTGGTGGTCCGGGACAGGGGGCGCGAGCAGTACTTC
TRBJ2-1 | . | TRBD2 | TRBV10-3 | CAISEAGGMSSYNEQFF | TGTGCCATCAGTGAGGCGGGAGGGATGAGCTCCTACAATGAGCAGTTCTTC
TRBJ2-3 | . | . | TRBV19 | CASSWPDRSTDTQYF | TGTGCCAGTAGTTGGCCGGACAGAAGCACAGATACGCAGTATTTT
TRBJ1-5 | . | . | TRBV28 | CASSRSRTASNQPQHF | TGTGCCAGCAGCCGCTCCAGGACAGCTAGCAATCAGCCCCAGCATTTT
TRBJ2-1 | . | TRBD2 | TRBV10-1 | CASNLTSGIYNEQFF | TGCGCCAGCAACCTAACTAGCGGGATCTACAATGAGCAGTTCTTC
TRBJ2-2 | . | . | TRBV5-1 | CASRIELTTGELFF | TGCGCCAGCAGAATAGAGCTAACTACCGGGGAGCTGTTTTTT
TRBJ1-5 | . | . | TRBV14 | CASSQAGGSQPQHF | TGTGCCAGCAGCCAAGCGGGGGGTAGTCAGCCCCAGCATTTT
TRBJ1-5 | few | . | TRBV15 | CATSRQGGGNQPQHF | TGTGCCACCAGCAGACAGGGAGGCGGCAATCAGCCCCAGCATTTT
TRBJ2-3 | . | TRBD1 | TRBV10-3 | CAIRATGGTDTQYF | TGTGCCATCAGGGCTACAGGGGGCACAGATACGCAGTATTTT
TRBJ2-7 | . | TRBD1 | TRBV7-2 | CASSLVGQGYLSYEQYF | TGTGCCAGCAGCTTAGTAGGACAGGGATACCTCTCCTACGAGCAGTACTTC
TRBJ1-1 | . | TRBD1 | TRBV6-5 | CASSPGQGAHTEAFF | TGTGCCAGTTCCCCAGGACAGGGGGCACACACTGAAGCTTTCTTT
TRBJ1-2 | . | TRBD1 | TRBV10-3 | CAILGQGSHYGYTF | TGTGCCATCCTGGGACAGGGCAGTCACTATGGCTACACCTTC
TRBJ1-1 | . | . | TRBV14 | CASSYRVRDTEAFF | TGTGCCAGCAGCTACAGGGTGAGGGACACTGAAGCTTTCTTT
TRBJ2-3 | . | TRBD2 | TRBV19 | CASTLAGTSGARADTQYF | TGTGCCAGTACTCTAGCCGGGACTAGCGGGGCACGCGCAGATACGCAGTATTTT
TRBJ1-3 | . | . | TRBV6-6 | CASSYSPGSSGNTIYF | TGTGCCAGCAGTTACTCGCCGGGGAGCTCTGGAAACACCATATATTTT
TRBJ1-1 | . | . | TRBV7-8 | CASSLGLGTEAFF | TGTGCCAGCAGCTTAGGACTGGGCACTGAAGCTTTCTTT
TRBJ2-1 | . | TRBD1 | TRBV10-2 | CASTGQGKTSYNEQFF | TGCGCCAGCACCGGACAGGGAAAAACCTCCTACAATGAGCAGTTCTTC